The clone carrying this T cell receptor beta chain has more than one count but fewer than ten. Its antigen is undetermined. The sample belongs to a study of blood T cells in healthy people across ages. The study's findings and limits: When one million T cells were used, diversity estimates were thought to be underestimates. With age, beta diversity per million T cells declined roughly linearly, significantly by 40.

Sample-barcoded 5' priming and a J-beta primer mix drove a second PCR of about 6 to 11 cycles. The template-switch adaptor, which had 12 random nucleotides, put a tag on each cDNA molecule. Each CDR3 protein gets one entry after TCRdb re-called the 5' RACE reads with MiXCR. This sample yields fewer than 800,000 distinct CDR3 sequences, of which around 25% are seen a single time; 9.4% belongs to the top ten. This sample also appeared in a second study, on T cells of mothers and their children. That source adds: With unrelated pairs as the comparison, related mother-child pairs had a slightly higher overlap that was not significant.

This clonotype was obtained from a boy aged 5-17 years in good health. The sequenced sample was blood.

The CDR3 sequence: CSARDWYRDDYNSPLHF. The CDR3 DNA sequence: TGCAGTGCTAGAGATTGGTACAGGGACGATTATAATTCACCCCTCCACTTT. The genes are TRBV20-1 and TRBJ1-6, with a weak D call TRBD1 (6 bases). This CDR3 is 17 amino acids long. CDR1 and CDR2 (germline): DFQATT, SNEGSKA (reference sequence). V was shortened by 0 bases and J by 4 bases, with 16 bases between the two germline ends.